The 24 T cell receptor beta chains below were found in one sample sequenced in a study of cytomegalovirus exposure and HLA in healthy donors. The PCR ran on 60 Vbeta and 13 Jbeta primers. The table came from immunoSEQ multiplex PCR; TCRdb's copy has only in-frame clones and leaves some out. The sample carries about 160,000 clones, around 78% recorded once. Sample: PBMCs. The source of these receptors is a man aged 35-49 years in good health and CMV-seronegative.

The chain couples TRBV28 to TRBJ2-3; maybe TRBD1 (7 bases). The germline V gene has CDR1 MDHEN and CDR2 SYDVKM. Deletions cut 6 bases from V and 4 bases from J, with 17 bases between. The CDR3 sequence is 15 residues long. The CDR3 spells CASSSQGGNPDTQYF. The CDR3 nucleotides read TGTGCCAGCAGCAGCCAGGGGGGAAATCCAGATACGCAGTATTTT.

The CDR3 DNA follows: TGTGCCAGCATATTACGGGAGGGTTCATCGAATGAGCAGTTCTTC. Protein: CASILREGSSNEQFF. J is TRBJ2-1 and V is TRBV7-8, with 8 bases aligning to TRBD2. There are 15 residues in the CDR3. Germline CDR1 and CDR2: SGHVS and FQNEAQ. Losses at the gene ends were 7 bases for V and 7 bases for J; bases not matched to a gene: 12.

J is TRBJ1-5 and V is TRBV6-1; D ambiguous. Germline loops: CDR1 MNHNS, CDR2 SASEGT. The CDR3 is 16 residues long. V dropped 2 bases and J dropped 3 bases, with 14 bases sitting between them. CDR3 in amino acids: CASSERRGQVNQPQHF. Written as DNA, the CDR3 is TGTGCCAGCAGTGAACGCCGAGGGCAGGTCAATCAGCCCCAGCATTTT.

This chain joins TRBV5-1 and TRBJ1-2, with D uncertain. The V and J ends lost 2 bases and 5 bases respectively, with 16 bases between them. This CDR3 comprises 15 residues. Germline CDR1 reads SGHRS; CDR2 reads YFSETQ. The CDR3 nucleotides read TGCGCCAGCAGCTTAGGAGGAGAAACAAAATATGGCTACACCTTC. Its protein is CASSLGGETKYGYTF.

The chain combines TRBV10-2 with TRBJ2-1; D is ambiguous. Looked up from germline, CDR1 is WSHSY and CDR2 is SAAADI. Trimming left V 0 bases short and J 2 bases short, with 8 bases between. This CDR3 contains 15 residues. In nucleotides, the CDR3 is TGCGCCAGCAGTGAGTCTCTAGAGCCCTACAATGAGCAGTTCTTC. Translation gives CASSESLEPYNEQFF.

The chain recombines TRBV27 with TRBJ2-7; possibly TRBD2 for D (6 bases). Germline lookup yields CDR1 MNHEY and CDR2 SMNVEV (reference sequence). V dropped 3 bases and J dropped 3 bases, with 18 bases sitting between them. The CDR3 runs to 16 residues. The CDR3 protein is CASSFSRLEPLYEQYF. DNA of the CDR3: TGTGCCAGCAGTTTCTCTCGACTAGAGCCCCTCTACGAGCAGTACTTC.

The chain combines TRBV10-1 with TRBJ2-7, with 12 bases lining up with TRBD2. Looked up from germline, CDR1 is WNHNN and CDR2 is SYGVQD (reference sequence). J was trimmed by 2 bases and V by 6 bases; bases with no gene match: 8. The CDR3 totals 16 residues. CDR3 DNA sequence: TGCGCCAGCAGCTCCGGACTAGCGGGATATGCCTACGAGCAGTACTTC. Its translation is CASSSGLAGYAYEQYF.

The rearrangement joins TRBV6-6 to TRBJ2-7, with TRBD2 as a possible D gene (6 bases). Deletions cut 2 bases from V and 5 bases from J, with 10 bases between. CDR3 size: 13 residues. Per germline, CDR1 MNHNY and CDR2 SVGAGI (reference sequence). CDR3 region: CASSYGGNHEQYV. The CDR3 DNA reads TGTGCCAGCAGTTACGGGGGGAACCACGAGCAGTACGTC.

Only one count was recorded for this clone. This rearrangement joins TRBV5-1 to TRBJ2-1; D remains unclear. The CDR3 sequence is 12 residues long. CDR1 is SGHRS, CDR2 YFSETQ, per germline. V lost 5 bases and J 5 bases, leaving 8 bases between the germline ends. The CDR3 DNA is TGCGCCAGCAGTGGTCGGGACAATGAGCAGTTCTTC. This encodes CASSGRDNEQFF.

The chain joins TRBV6-5 to TRBJ2-7, with D possibly being TRBD1 (5 bases). Germline CDR1 reads MNHEY; CDR2 reads SVGAGI. Trimming removed 4 bases at V and 1 base at J, with 8 bases between. The CDR3 covers 13 residues. Here the CDR3 reads CASSSQGSYEQYV. CDR3 in DNA: TGTGCCAGCAGTTCTCAGGGTTCCTACGAGCAGTACGTC.

The genes are TRBV29-1 and TRBJ1-1; D unresolved. Germline CDR1 reads SQVTM; CDR2 reads ANQGSEA. The CDR3 is made up of 12 amino acids. The V gene lost 7 bases and the J gene lost 0 bases, with 9 bases spanning the gap. Here the CDR3 DNA reads TGCAGCGCAGAACCAATGAACACTGAAGCTTTCTTT. Its translation: CSAEPMNTEAFF.

This clone showed up just once. The rearrangement joins TRBV4-1 to TRBJ1-5, with TRBD1 identical over 7 bases. J gave up 3 bases and V 3 bases, and 5 bases lay outside the gene matches. Germline V gives CDR1 MGHRA, CDR2 YSYEKL. The CDR3 is 15 residues long. CDR3 loop: CASSQVTGSNQPQHF. The DNA of the CDR3 is TGCGCCAGCAGCCAGGTGACAGGGTCCAATCAGCCCCAGCATTTT.

Notes on this clone: Other DNA variants within this sample encode the same CDR3. As DNA, the CDR3 is TGTGCCAGTAGTATAGGGACAGGCAATCAGCCCCAGCATTTT. This gives the protein CASSIGTGNQPQHF. This chain uses TRBV19 with TRBJ1-5, with D possibly being TRBD1 (6 bases). Germline lookup yields CDR1 LNHDA and CDR2 SQIVND (reference sequence). V dropped 1 base and J dropped 2 bases, with 6 bases sitting between them. The CDR3 spans 14 residues.

This clone was counted a few times. The gene calls are TRBV19 and TRBJ2-1; 9 positions agree with TRBD1. V dropped 3 bases and J dropped 8; count of bases not matched to a gene: 2. The CDR3 contains 13 residues. CDR1 LNHDA and CDR2 SQIVND come from the germline V gene (reference sequence). CDR3 DNA: TGTGCCAGTAGTATCGGACAGGGGTATGAGCAGTTCTTC. Its protein product is CASSIGQGYEQFF.

DNA of the CDR3: TGTGCCAGCAGGGCGATTCCCGGGACAGGGGTCGGTGAAGCTTTCTTT. As protein: CASRAIPGTGVGEAFF. This chain joins TRBV2 and TRBJ1-1; 10 bases are shared with TRBD1. This CDR3 comprises 16 residues. V trimming: 6 bases; J trimming: 7 bases; junction bases outside the gene matches: 14. Per the germline V gene, CDR1 is SNHLY and CDR2 is FYNNEI.

With regard to this clone: The same CDR3 can be traced to other DNA sequences in this sample. The V and J genes are TRBV4-1 and TRBJ2-1, with a tentative D call TRBD2 (5 bases). This CDR3 is 11 amino acids long. V lost 4 bases and J 7 bases, leaving 5 bases between the germline ends. The germline V gene encodes CDR1 MGHRA and CDR2 YSYEKL. DNA for the CDR3: TGCGCCAGCAGCCGAGGGAATGAGCAGTTCTTC. Translation: CASSRGNEQFF.

The V gene is TRBV10-3, the J gene TRBJ1-3; a weak D match, TRBD1 (5 bases). This CDR3 is built from 15 residues. Germline V lookup: CDR1 ENHRY, CDR2 SYGVKD. V lost 5 bases, J lost 11 bases, and 22 bases lay in between. This CDR3 reads CAISPQAGPGGAIYF. CDR3 sequence (DNA): TGTGCCATCAGTCCTCAAGCGGGACCCGGGGGGGCCATATATTTT.

The chain joins TRBV28 to TRBJ1-6, with 7 bases lining up with TRBD1. This CDR3 spans 12 amino acids. Trimming removed 5 bases from V and 13 bases from J; junction bases left unmatched: 5. Germline values: CDR1 MDHEN, CDR2 SYDVKM. DNA for the CDR3: TGTGCCAGCAGTCAGACAGGGTTTCCCCTCCACTTT. Protein sequence: CASSQTGFPLHF.

Only a few counts were recorded for this clone. V is TRBV28 and J is TRBJ2-1, with a possible D match to TRBD1 (5 bases). CDR1 MDHEN and CDR2 SYDVKM come from the germline V gene. The V end was cut by 10 bases, the J end by 0 bases, with 13 bases between. The CDR3 has 14 amino acids. CDR3 nucleotide sequence: TGTGCCACCCGTAGGGGCGACTCCTACAATGAGCAGTTCTTC. Translated, it gives CATRRGDSYNEQFF. The complete variable domain, with remaining parts taken from reference TRBV28 and TRBJ2-1, reads DVKVTQSSRYLVKRTGEKVFLECVQDMDHENMFWYRQDPGLGLRLIYFSYDVKMKEKGDIPEGYSVSREKKERFSLILESASTNQTSMYLCATRRGDSYNEQFFGPGTRLTVL.

The J gene is TRBJ2-2, the V gene TRBV2, with D possibly TRBD2 on 6 matching bases. The germline V gene encodes CDR1 SNHLY and CDR2 FYNNEI. This CDR3 has 14 residues. Trimming shortened V by 6 bases and J by 0 bases, and 8 bases separated the two germline ends. CDR3 loop: CASSRDSNTGELFF. CDR3 bases: TGTGCCAGCAGCCGGGACTCGAACACCGGGGAGCTGTTTTTT.

In this sample, this clone turned up a few times. The chain carries TRBV5-1 and TRBJ2-1; TRBD2 matches at 10 bases. V trimming: 0 bases; J trimming: 6 bases; junction bases outside the gene matches: 3. CDR3 length: 15 residues. CDR1 and CDR2 from the germline V gene are SGHRS and YFSETQ. CDR3 sequence reads: CASSLASGRANEQFF. Here the CDR3 DNA reads TGCGCCAGCAGCTTGGCCAGCGGGAGGGCCAATGAGCAGTTCTTC.

The gene calls are TRBV6-5 and TRBJ2-2; perhaps TRBD1 as D (5 bases). The CDR3 consists of 15 residues. V lost 0 bases and J 1 base, leaving 6 bases between the germline ends. CDR1 and CDR2 from the germline V gene are MNHEY and SVGAGI. CDR3 sequence: CASSYSRENTGELFF. CDR3 sequence (DNA): TGTGCCAGCAGTTACTCCAGGGAGAACACCGGGGAGCTGTTTTTT.

CDR3 region: CASSVSGREDEQYF. CDR3 DNA sequence: TGTGCCAGCAGCGTTAGCGGGAGAGAAGACGAGCAGTACTTC. V usage is TRBV9 and J usage is TRBJ2-7; 9 bases fit TRBD2. The V gene end was trimmed by 2 bases and the J gene end by 5 bases; junction bases not matched to a gene: 5. The CDR3 length is 14 residues. Per germline, CDR1 SGDLS and CDR2 YYNGEE.

This clone was seen a handful of times. The V gene is TRBV6-1, the J gene TRBJ1-4, with 10 bases identical to TRBD1. The germline V gene has CDR1 MNHNS and CDR2 SASEGT. The V gene end was trimmed by 7 bases and the J gene end by 7 bases; junction bases not matched to a gene: 3. The CDR3 has 13 residues. The CDR3 sequence is CASIRDRGEKLFF. The DNA of the CDR3 is TGTGCCAGCATAAGGGACAGGGGTGAAAAACTGTTTTTT.